This T cell receptor beta chain was obtained from a study of cytomegalovirus exposure and HLA in healthy donors. General study results and limits: In a later analysis, at a false discovery rate of 0.05, some 15,000 TCR beta sequences were associated with HLA alleles.

The PCR employed 60 Vbeta primers together with 13 Jbeta primers. Generated by immunoSEQ multiplex PCR, the TCRdb table keeps only in-frame clones and is missing some. Of roughly 100,000 clones in the sample, about 13% were seen once. This clone was detected a few times. The antigen is unknown. The sample was PBMCs. This sequence originates from a middle-aged man in good health and CMV-seropositive.

In DNA, the CDR3 is TGTGCCAGCAGCTTGAGGACAGGGGTTCCTGGGGCCAACGTCCTGACTTTC. Protein product: CASSLRTGVPGANVLTF. V is TRBV5-4 and J is TRBJ2-6, with 9 bases lining up with TRBD1. In germline, CDR1 is SGHNT, CDR2 YYREEE (reference sequence). The CDR3 extends over 17 amino acids. V lost 1 base, J lost 2 bases, and 4 bases stayed unmatched. The full variable domain, with the rest looked up from reference TRBV5-4 and TRBJ2-6, is ETGVTQSPTHLIKTRGQQVTLRCSSQSGHNTVSWYQQALGQGPQFIFQYYREEENGRGNFPPRFSGLQFPNYSSELNVNALELDDSALYLCASSLRTGVPGANVLTFGAGSRLTVL.